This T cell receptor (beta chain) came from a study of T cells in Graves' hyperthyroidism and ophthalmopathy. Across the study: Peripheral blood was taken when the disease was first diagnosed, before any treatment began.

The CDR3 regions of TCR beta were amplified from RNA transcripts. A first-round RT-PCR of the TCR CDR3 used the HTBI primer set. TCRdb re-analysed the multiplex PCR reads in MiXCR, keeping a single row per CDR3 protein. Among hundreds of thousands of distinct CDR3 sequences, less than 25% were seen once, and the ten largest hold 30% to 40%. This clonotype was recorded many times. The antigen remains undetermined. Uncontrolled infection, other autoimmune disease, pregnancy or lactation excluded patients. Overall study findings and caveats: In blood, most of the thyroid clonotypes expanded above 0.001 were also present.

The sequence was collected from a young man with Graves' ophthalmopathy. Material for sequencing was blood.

This CDR3 reads CASSSPSGTAFHEQYF. The CDR3 coding sequence is TGTGCCAGCAGTTCTCCCTCCGGGACAGCCTTCCACGAGCAGTACTTC. The chain joins TRBV28 to TRBJ2-7, with 7 bases that match TRBD1. Germline CDR1 MDHEN, CDR2 SYDVKM. The CDR3 has 16 residues. J was trimmed by 5 bases and V by 4 bases; bases with no gene match: 14.